This TCR beta chain was documented in a study of blood T cells in healthy people across ages. Study-level findings and limits: Strong correlation was found linking TCR beta diversity to naive T cell percentage.

This clonotype was counted many times. Its antigen is as yet unknown. Primed by a sample-barcoded 5' primer and a J-beta primer mix, a second PCR proceeded for about 6 to 12 cycles. TCRdb recomputed calls from the 5' RACE reads with MiXCR, one row per CDR3 protein. This table has approximately 810,000 distinct CDR3 sequences, 29% appearing once. The CDR3 sequence is 14 residues long. Per the germline V gene, CDR1 is SNHLY and CDR2 is FYNNEI. The ends were cut back, 2 bases at V and 4 bases at J, with 6 bases in the middle. The source of this sequence is a woman older than 75 in good health. This rearrangement joins TRBV2 to TRBJ2-6; D is undetermined. Sequences were obtained from blood. This chain's CDR3 is CASSESEGANVLTF. For the CDR3, the DNA is TGTGCCAGCAGTGAAAGTGAGGGGGCCAACGTCCTGACTTTC.